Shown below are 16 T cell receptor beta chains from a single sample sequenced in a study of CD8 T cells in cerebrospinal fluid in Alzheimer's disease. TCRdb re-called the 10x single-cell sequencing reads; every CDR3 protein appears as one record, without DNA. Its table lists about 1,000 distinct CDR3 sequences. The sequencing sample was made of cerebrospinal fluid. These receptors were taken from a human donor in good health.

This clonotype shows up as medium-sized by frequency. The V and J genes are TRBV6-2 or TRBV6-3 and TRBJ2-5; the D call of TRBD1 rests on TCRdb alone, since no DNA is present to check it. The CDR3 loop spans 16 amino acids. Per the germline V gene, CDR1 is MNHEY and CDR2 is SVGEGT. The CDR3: CASTHGAVNLPETQYF.

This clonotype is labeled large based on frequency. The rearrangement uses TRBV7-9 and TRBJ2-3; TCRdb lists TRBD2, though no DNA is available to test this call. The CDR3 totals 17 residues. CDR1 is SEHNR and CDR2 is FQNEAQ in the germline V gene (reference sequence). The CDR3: CASSPRTSGWEVNTQYF.

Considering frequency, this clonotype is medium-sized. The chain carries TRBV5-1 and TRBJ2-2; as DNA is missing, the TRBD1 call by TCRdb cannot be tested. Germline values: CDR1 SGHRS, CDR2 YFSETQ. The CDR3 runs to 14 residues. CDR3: CASSLETVVGELFF.

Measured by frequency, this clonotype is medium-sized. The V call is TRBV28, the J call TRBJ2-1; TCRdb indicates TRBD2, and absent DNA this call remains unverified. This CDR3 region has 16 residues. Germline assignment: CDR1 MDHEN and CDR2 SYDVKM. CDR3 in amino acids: CASSSRLSPAGNEQFF. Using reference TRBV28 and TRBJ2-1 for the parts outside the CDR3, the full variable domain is DVKVTQSSRYLVKRTGEKVFLECVQDMDHENMFWYRQDPGLGLRLIYFSYDVKMKEKGDIPEGYSVSREKKERFSLILESASTNQTSMYLCASSSRLSPAGNEQFFGPGTRLTVL.

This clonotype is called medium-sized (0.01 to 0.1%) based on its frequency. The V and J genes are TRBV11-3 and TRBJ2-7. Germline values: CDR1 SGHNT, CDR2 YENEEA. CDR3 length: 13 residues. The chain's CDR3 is CASSSMDGYEQYF.

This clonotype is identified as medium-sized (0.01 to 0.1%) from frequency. CDR3 sequence: CASSLSGIEAFF. The chain joins TRBV11-1 to TRBJ1-1. The CDR3 covers 12 residues. Germline assignment: CDR1 SGHAT and CDR2 FQDESV (reference sequence).

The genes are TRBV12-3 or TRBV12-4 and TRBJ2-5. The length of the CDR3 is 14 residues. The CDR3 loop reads CASSLDLTEETQYF.

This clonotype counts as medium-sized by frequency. The CDR3: CSALHYNRWAGKDYGYTF. The rearrangement uses TRBV20-1 and TRBJ1-2; TCRdb returns TRBD1, unconfirmable since there is no DNA. This CDR3 contains 18 residues. Germline CDR1 DFQATT, CDR2 SNEGSKA (reference sequence).

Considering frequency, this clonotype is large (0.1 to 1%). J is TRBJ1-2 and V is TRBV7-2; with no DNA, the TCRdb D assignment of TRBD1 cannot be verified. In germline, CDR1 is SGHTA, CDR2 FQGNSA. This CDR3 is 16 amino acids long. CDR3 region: CASSLSVSGRSYGYTF.

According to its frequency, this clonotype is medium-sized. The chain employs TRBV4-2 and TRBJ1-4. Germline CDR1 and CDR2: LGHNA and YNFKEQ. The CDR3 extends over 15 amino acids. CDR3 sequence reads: CASGTLGGEPQALFF.

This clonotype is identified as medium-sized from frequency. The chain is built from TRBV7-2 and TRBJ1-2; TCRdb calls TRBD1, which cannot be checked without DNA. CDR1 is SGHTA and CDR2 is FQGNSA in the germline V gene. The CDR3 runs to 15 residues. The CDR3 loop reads CASSLGQGGLYGYTF.

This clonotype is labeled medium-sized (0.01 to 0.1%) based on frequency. This chain's CDR3 is CAISESRESTF. This chain connects TRBV10-3 to TRBJ1-2; with no DNA, the TCRdb D assignment of TRBD1 cannot be verified. This CDR3 has 11 amino acids. CDR1 is ENHRY and CDR2 is SYGVKD in the germline V gene.

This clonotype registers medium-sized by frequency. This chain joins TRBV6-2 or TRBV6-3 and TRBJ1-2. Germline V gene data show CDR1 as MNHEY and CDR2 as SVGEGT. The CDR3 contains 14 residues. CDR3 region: CASSRQDFNYGYTF.

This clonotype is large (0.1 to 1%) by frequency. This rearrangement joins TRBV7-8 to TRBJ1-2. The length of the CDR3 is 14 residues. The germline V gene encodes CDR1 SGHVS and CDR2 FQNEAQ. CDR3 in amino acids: CASSLARDYYGYTF.

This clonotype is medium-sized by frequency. The chain's CDR3 is CSARDKTRGGVTQYF. The chain carries TRBV20-1 and TRBJ2-5; checking the TCRdb D call of TRBD2 is not possible without DNA. This CDR3 is 15 amino acids long. CDR1 is DFQATT, CDR2 SNEGSKA, per germline (reference sequence).

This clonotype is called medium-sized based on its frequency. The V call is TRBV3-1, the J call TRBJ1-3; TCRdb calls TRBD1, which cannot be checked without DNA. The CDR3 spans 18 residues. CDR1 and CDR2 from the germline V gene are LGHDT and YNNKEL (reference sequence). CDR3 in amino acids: CASSEDRGSFGSGNTIYF.